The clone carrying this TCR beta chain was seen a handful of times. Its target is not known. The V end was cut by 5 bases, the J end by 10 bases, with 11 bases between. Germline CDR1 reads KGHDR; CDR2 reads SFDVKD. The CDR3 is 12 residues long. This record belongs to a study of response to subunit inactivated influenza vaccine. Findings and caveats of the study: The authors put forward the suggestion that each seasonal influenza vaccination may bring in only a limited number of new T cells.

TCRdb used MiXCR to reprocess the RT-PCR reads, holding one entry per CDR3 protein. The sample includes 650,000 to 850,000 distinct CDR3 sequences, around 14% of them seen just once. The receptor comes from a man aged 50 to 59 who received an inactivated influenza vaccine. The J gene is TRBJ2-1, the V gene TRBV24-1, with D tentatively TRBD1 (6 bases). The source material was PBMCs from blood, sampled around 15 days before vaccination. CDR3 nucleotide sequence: TGTGCCACCAGTGTAGGGGGATGGGAGCAGTTCTTC. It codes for CATSVGGWEQFF.